The 10 T cell receptor beta chains below come from one sample, sequenced in a study of blood T cell repertoires in COVID-19. Repertoires were generated with immunoSEQ multiplex PCR, while TCRdb's copy carries only in-frame clones and drops some. In the table there are about 400,000 clones, about nine tenths of which are singletons. Sequenced: peripheral blood. These receptors came from a woman aged 25 to 39 with active or convalescent COVID-19.

The CDR3 sequence is CASSPTASYGYTF. CDR3 DNA sequence: TGCGCCAGCAGCCCGACAGCCTCATATGGCTACACCTTC. The gene calls are TRBV4-1 and TRBJ1-2; TRBD1 might be the D (5 bases). CDR3 size: 13 residues. Trimming pared 4 bases from V and 5 bases from J, leaving 11 bases between. Germline V gene data show CDR1 as MGHRA and CDR2 as YSYEKL.

This chain joins TRBV3-1 (or the pseudogene TRBV3-2) and TRBJ2-2, with 11 bases matching TRBD2. This CDR3 has 18 amino acids. V was clipped by 2 bases and J by 3 bases; unmatched bases: 8. CDR1 and CDR2 (germline): LGHDT, YNNKEL (reference sequence). The CDR3 loop is CASSQTSGRSQDTGELFF. In DNA form, the CDR3 reads TGTGCCAGCAGCCAAACTAGCGGGAGAAGTCAGGACACCGGGGAGCTGTTTTTT.

This clone has only a few counts. The V and J genes are TRBV6-6 and TRBJ1-2; a possible D gene is TRBD1 (6 bases). This CDR3 is 16 amino acids long. Trimming took 6 bases from V and 3 from J, leaving 20 bases between them. Germline loops: CDR1 MNHNY, CDR2 SVGAGI (reference sequence). In nucleotides, the CDR3 is TGTGCCAGCAGCCACGGGGGGCTTTTGGAGGACTATGGCTACACCTTC. It encodes CASSHGGLLEDYGYTF.

V usage is TRBV5-1 and J usage is TRBJ2-1; no clear D. CDR1 SGHRS and CDR2 YFSETQ come from the germline V gene. This CDR3 spans 14 amino acids. V dropped 5 bases and J dropped 0 bases, with 9 bases sitting between them. The CDR3 spells CASRKMSSYNEQFF. DNA for the CDR3: TGCGCCAGCAGAAAGATGAGCTCCTACAATGAGCAGTTCTTC. Variable domain in full (rest from reference TRBV5-1 and TRBJ2-1): KAGVTQTPRYLIKTRGQQVTLSCSPISGHRSVSWYQQTPGQGLQFLFEYFSETQRNKGNFPGRFSGRQFSNSRSEMNVSTLELGDSALYLCASRKMSSYNEQFFGPGTRLTVL.

The chain employs TRBV5-1 and TRBJ2-1, with 9 positions matching TRBD1. The V and J ends lost 4 bases and 4 bases, in that order; junction bases with no gene match: 9. This CDR3 has 16 residues. The germline gives CDR1 SGHRS, CDR2 YFSETQ. CDR3 residues: CASSTSTGGGYNEQFF. CDR3 DNA: TGCGCCAGCAGCACTTCTACAGGGGGCGGTTACAATGAGCAGTTCTTC.

This clone was counted only a few times. The chain uses TRBV19 and TRBJ2-5; possibly TRBD2 for D (6 bases). V was trimmed by 6 bases and J by 3 bases, leaving 11 bases between them. The CDR3 is 13 amino acids. The germline V gene encodes CDR1 LNHDA and CDR2 SQIVND (reference sequence). CDR3 amino acids: CASSWTIKETQYF. Here the CDR3 DNA reads TGTGCCAGTAGCTGGACTATTAAAGAGACCCAGTACTTC.

V gene TRBV6-4 combines with J gene TRBJ1-6; 9 positions match TRBD1. Per the germline V gene, CDR1 is MRHNA and CDR2 is SNTAGT. J gave up 11 bases and V 2 bases, and 7 bases lay outside the gene matches. CDR3 length: 15 amino acids. The CDR3, as DNA: TGTGCCAGCAGTGACCGTAGGGGACAGGGTCCACCCCTCCACTTT. This gives the protein CASSDRRGQGPPLHF.

This chain joins TRBV10-3 and TRBJ2-5, with D perhaps matching TRBD2 (6 bases). CDR3 size: 19 residues. V dropped 3 bases and J dropped 4 bases, with 27 bases sitting between them. Germline V gives CDR1 ENHRY, CDR2 SYGVKD. The CDR3 DNA reads as TGTGCCATCAGTGATAAGGAGGGACCAGGGCGGGGTTTCGGAGAGACCCAGTACTTC. Encoded protein: CAISDKEGPGRGFGETQYF.

The chain combines TRBV5-8 with TRBJ2-7, with 7 bases aligning to TRBD1. CDR3 length: 13 amino acids. Germline V gives CDR1 SGHTS, CDR2 YDEGEE. J was trimmed by 3 bases and V by 4 bases; bases with no gene match: 4. CDR3 sequence reads: CASSKGQFYEQYF. The CDR3 coding sequence is TGTGCCAGCAGCAAGGGACAGTTCTACGAGCAGTACTTC.

The genes are TRBV11-1 and TRBJ2-2, with D perhaps matching TRBD2 (6 bases). Germline V CDR1 and CDR2: SGHAT, FQDESV (reference sequence). This CDR3 spans 15 amino acids. V was clipped by 6 bases and J by 6 bases, with 17 bases between them. For the CDR3, the DNA is TGTGCCAGCAGACAGACGGGAGCCGCCGCCGGGGAGCTGTTTTTT. This gives the protein CASRQTGAAAGELFF.